A selection of T cell receptor beta chains follows, all from one sample in a study of T cell responses to AZD1222 COVID-19 vaccine. Generated by immunoSEQ multiplex PCR, the TCRdb table keeps only in-frame clones and is missing some. The sample yields under 50,000 clones, 89% seen once. The source was peripheral blood, collected 28 days after the second AZD1222 dose. The receptors here all came from an adult who received the AZD1222 COVID-19 vaccine. Each CDR3 is given with its conserved first and last residue. The order of the fields is clone size, V gene, D gene, J gene, CDR3 protein, CDR3 DNA. A D gene is named only where the DNA matches it firmly. Some rows mark clone size as missing; the rest say once, few, many or name a class of expanded clone.

few	TRBV28	.	TRBJ2-4	CASSFGGAKNIQYF	TGTGCCAGCAGTTTTGGGGGGGCCAAAAACATTCAGTACTTC
.	TRBV5-5	TRBD2	TRBJ2-7	CASSVLAGASLPPYEQYF	TGTGCCAGCAGCGTACTAGCGGGGGCCTCCCTCCCCCCCTACGAGCAGTACTTC
.	TRBV7-8	.	TRBJ1-3	CASSLDRRGNTIYF	TGTGCCAGCAGCTTGGACAGACGTGGAAACACCATATATTTT
.	TRBV3-1/TRBV3-2	TRBD2	TRBJ2-3	CASSQDASGPDTQYF	TGTGCCAGCAGCCAAGATGCTAGCGGGCCCGATACGCAGTATTTT
.	TRBV6-1	.	TRBJ2-7	CASSEVLGSHEQYF	TGTGCCAGCAGTGAAGTGTTAGGGTCCCACGAGCAGTACTTC
few	TRBV6-5	TRBD1	TRBJ1-2	CASSTGASANYGYTF	TGTGCCAGCAGTACAGGGGCCTCAGCTAACTATGGCTACACCTTC
few	TRBV4-2	TRBD1	TRBJ1-1	CASSQGQGPNTEAFF	TGTGCCAGCAGCCAAGGACAGGGTCCCAACACTGAAGCTTTCTTT
.	TRBV4-3	.	TRBJ2-7	CASSLEEFSYEQYF	TGCGCCAGCAGCCTTGAGGAATTCTCCTACGAGCAGTACTTC
.	TRBV6-5	.	TRBJ2-2	CASSSPLGTGELFF	TGTGCCAGCAGTTCCCCGCTTGGGACCGGGGAGCTGTTTTTT
.	TRBV28	.	TRBJ1-5	CASSPAGGSNQPQHF	TGTGCCAGCAGCCCTGCCGGGGGTAGCAATCAGCCCCAGCATTTT
.	TRBV10-3	.	TRBJ2-5	CAISSAHQETQYF	TGTGCCATCAGTTCGGCCCACCAAGAGACCCAGTACTTC
.	TRBV9	.	TRBJ1-5	CASSNHNDQPQHF	TGTGCCAGCAGCAACCACAACGATCAGCCCCAGCATTTT
.	TRBV6-1	.	TRBJ1-6	CASSDGLTANSPLHF	TGTGCCAGCAGTGATGGGTTGACAGCAAATTCACCCCTCCACTTT
.	TRBV4-1	.	TRBJ1-4	CASSGVPNEKLFF	TGCGCCAGCAGCGGGGTGCCTAATGAAAAACTGTTTTTT
.	TRBV12-2	.	TRBJ2-6	CASHQRTGGNSGANVLTF	TGTGCAAGTCACCAACGGACAGGGGGAAACTCTGGGGCCAACGTCCTGACTTTC
.	TRBV9	.	TRBJ1-1	CASSREGRGTEAFF	TGTGCCAGCAGCCGAGAGGGCCGAGGCACTGAAGCTTTCTTT
.	TRBV5-4	TRBD1	TRBJ1-6	CASSQRDSNSPLHF	TGTGCCAGCAGCCAAAGGGACAGCAATTCACCCCTCCACTTT
.	TRBV4-1	.	TRBJ1-2	CASSQPAGRSDGYTF	TGCGCCAGCAGCCAACCAGCGGGGCGGAGTGATGGCTACACCTTC
.	TRBV27	TRBD2	TRBJ2-7	CASSLYRGEGGEQYF	TGTGCCAGCAGTTTATATAGAGGGGAGGGAGGCGAGCAGTACTTC
.	TRBV28	.	TRBJ1-1	CASSRSENTEAFF	TGTGCCAGCAGTCGAAGTGAGAACACTGAAGCTTTCTTT
.	TRBV6-5	TRBD1	TRBJ1-5	CASRPGQGAGQPQHF	TGTGCCAGCAGACCCGGACAGGGGGCAGGTCAGCCCCAGCATTTT
.	TRBV20-1	.	TRBJ2-2	CSASIGNKGTGELFF	TGCAGTGCTAGTATCGGGAATAAAGGCACCGGGGAGCTGTTTTTT
.	TRBV3-1/TRBV3-2	TRBD2	TRBJ2-7	CASSVRTSGRDEQYF	TGTGCCAGCAGCGTAAGGACTAGCGGGAGGGACGAGCAGTACTTC
.	TRBV6-4	.	TRBJ2-2	CASSDGTETGELFF	TGTGCCAGCAGTGACGGAACGGAGACCGGGGAGCTGTTTTTT
.	TRBV28	.	TRBJ2-1	CASRLTGSDEQFF	TGTGCCAGCAGGCTGACAGGCTCGGATGAGCAGTTCTTC
.	TRBV7-2	TRBD1	TRBJ1-1	CASSPYRGDTEAFF	TGTGCCAGCAGCCCATACAGGGGCGACACTGAAGCTTTCTTT
.	TRBV27	.	TRBJ2-5	CASSLSPGWETQYF	TGTGCCAGCAGTTTATCCCCAGGGTGGGAGACCCAGTACTTC
.	TRBV2	TRBD2	TRBJ2-3	CASTASYPGLAGVTVDTQYF	TGTGCCAGCACTGCGTCTTATCCGGGACTAGCGGGGGTAACGGTAGATACGCAGTATTTT
.	TRBV6-6	TRBD1	TRBJ1-1	CASSPDRGWRNTEAFF	TGTGCCAGCAGTCCGGACAGGGGGTGGAGGAACACTGAAGCTTTCTTT
.	TRBV20-1	.	TRBJ2-7	CSAVRSYEQYF	TGCAGTGCTGTCAGGAGCTACGAGCAGTACTTC
once	TRBV2	TRBD1	TRBJ1-1	CASSDTTGAVRPTGNTEAFF	TGTGCCAGCAGCGACACGACAGGGGCCGTCAGGCCGACTGGAAACACTGAAGCTTTCTTT
.	TRBV10-1	.	TRBJ1-1	CASSESGTGTEAFF	TGCGCCAGCAGTGAGTCGGGAACGGGTACTGAAGCTTTCTTT
.	TRBV3-1/TRBV3-2	TRBD2	TRBJ2-2	CASSQPHLSGADTGELFF	TGTGCCAGCAGCCAGCCCCATCTTAGCGGGGCCGACACCGGGGAGCTGTTTTTT
few	TRBV4-2	.	TRBJ1-3	CASSQDPRGSGNTIYF	TGTGCCAGCAGCCAAGATCCTAGGGGCTCTGGAAACACCATATATTTT
.	TRBV19	.	TRBJ2-2	CATALRAGRDTGELFF	TGTGCCACCGCATTGAGGGCGGGGCGGGACACCGGGGAGCTGTTTTTT